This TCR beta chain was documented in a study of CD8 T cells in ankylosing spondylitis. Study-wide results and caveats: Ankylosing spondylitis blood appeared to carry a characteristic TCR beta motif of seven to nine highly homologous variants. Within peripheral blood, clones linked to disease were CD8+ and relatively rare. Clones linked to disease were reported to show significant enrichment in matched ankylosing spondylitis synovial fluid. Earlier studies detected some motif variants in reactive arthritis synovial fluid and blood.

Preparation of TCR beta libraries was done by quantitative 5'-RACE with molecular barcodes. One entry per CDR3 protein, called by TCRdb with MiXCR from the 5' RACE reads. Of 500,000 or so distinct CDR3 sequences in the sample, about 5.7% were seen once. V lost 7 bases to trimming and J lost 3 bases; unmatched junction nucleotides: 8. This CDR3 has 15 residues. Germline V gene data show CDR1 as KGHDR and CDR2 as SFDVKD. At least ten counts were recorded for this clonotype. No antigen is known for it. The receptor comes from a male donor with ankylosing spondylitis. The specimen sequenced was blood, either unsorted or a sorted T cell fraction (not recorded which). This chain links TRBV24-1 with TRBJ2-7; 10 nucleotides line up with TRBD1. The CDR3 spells CATSGGGQGIYEQYF. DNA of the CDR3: TGTGCCACCAGCGGAGGGGGACAGGGGATCTACGAGCAGTACTTC.